This T cell receptor beta chain is drawn from a study of circulating and synovial CD4+ cells in juvenile arthritis (dated by TCRdb to between 2012 and 2015). A note on the overall study: Within each patient, the study compared the TCRbeta CDR3 repertoires of three groups: circulating HLA-DR+ CD4 T cells, bulk blood CD4 T cells, and synovial CD4 T cells. Repertoire sequencing aimed to confirm that a circulating synovial-like CD4 T cell subset was enriched in synovial clonotypes. General conclusions and limits of the study: No difference between circulating pathogenic-like lymphocytes and bulk blood T cells was detected by traditional Vbeta family usage analysis. Circulating pathogenic-like lymphocytes were found to cluster with synovial T cells, and a substantially higher fraction of CDR3 sequences was shared with synovium by circulating pathogenic-like lymphocytes than by bulk blood. Synovial and circulating pathogenic-like lymphocyte repertoires were less diverse than bulk blood CD4 repertoires, with some CPL samples as oligoclonal as synovium. CPL and bulk blood CD4 samples differed in T cell genome counts by at least an order of magnitude, so sample-size effects were addressed. Because overlap with synovium rose as sequencing depth increased, the measured fractions of shared clonotypes likely underestimated the overlap of the full repertoire.

The sequenced samples came from patients who had active juvenile idiopathic arthritis. Circulating pathogenic-like lymphocytes were obtained from less than 12 mL of blood per patient. Circulating pathogenic-like lymphocytes were isolated from peripheral blood mononuclear cells by sorting HLA-DR+CD14-CD3+CD4+CD25low/- cells. Cells were sorted right after thawing, and dead cells were excluded with Live/Dead Fixable Near-IR Stain. HLA-DR was picked as the sorting marker because, in T cells, HLA-DR is a surface protein that apparently lacks signalling activity. Libraries were built with the immunoSEQ multiplex PCR assay. An external provider carried out the TCRbeta CDR3 sequencing as a commercial service. The paper's processing steps were these. The analyses used productive nucleotide sequences together with amino acid sequences obtained by in silico translation. Diversity was measured as Renyi entropy over a range of alpha values, and the median of 200 repeated subsamples was taken to equalise sample size. The distance between each pair of repertoires was calculated as one minus the Chao-modified Jaccard index, which corrects for under-sampling, and this distance was used for clustering. Frequency-weighted overlap with synovial clonotypes was computed over 200 sample sizes, 200 draws without replacement each, and reported at the smaller sample's size. TCRdb limited this immuneACCESS table to in-frame rearrangements with V and J called. A share of clones is missing; checked studies link under half to unresolved V genes, and the rest is unexplained. The DNA gave D and trimming, while V, J and clone size come from that table. For this sample the table gives over a thousand clones, of which approximately 88% were detected only once. The ten biggest clones cover 10% to 15% of the sample.

Remarks on this clone: The clone's antigen remains unknown. Per-base quality was not reported, and no clone a single base away is much larger than it.

The sequencing sample was made of HLA-DR+ CD4+ T cells from blood. What this sample's cell subset or site label stands for: circulating pathogenic-like lymphocytes, sorted as HLA-DR+CD14-CD3+CD4+CD25low/- blood T cells. The TCR was taken from a human patient with juvenile idiopathic arthritis. Some clones in this sample may be carry-over from other donors' samples.

The DNA is as follows: TGTGCCAGCAGACAGTTGACTAATGAAAAACTGTTTTTT. This encodes CASRQLTNEKLFF. The chain is encoded by TRBV6-6 joined to TRBJ1-4; no D gene can be assigned with confidence. There are 13 amino acids in the CDR3, from cysteine to phenylalanine inclusive. Kept here is only the CDR3 DNA, which spans 39 bases and is read in frame from base 1. V drops 6 bases and J drops 2 bases, leaving 7 bases in between. Taken from the germline V gene (reference sequence), the CDR1 and CDR2 loops are MNHNY and SVGAGI.